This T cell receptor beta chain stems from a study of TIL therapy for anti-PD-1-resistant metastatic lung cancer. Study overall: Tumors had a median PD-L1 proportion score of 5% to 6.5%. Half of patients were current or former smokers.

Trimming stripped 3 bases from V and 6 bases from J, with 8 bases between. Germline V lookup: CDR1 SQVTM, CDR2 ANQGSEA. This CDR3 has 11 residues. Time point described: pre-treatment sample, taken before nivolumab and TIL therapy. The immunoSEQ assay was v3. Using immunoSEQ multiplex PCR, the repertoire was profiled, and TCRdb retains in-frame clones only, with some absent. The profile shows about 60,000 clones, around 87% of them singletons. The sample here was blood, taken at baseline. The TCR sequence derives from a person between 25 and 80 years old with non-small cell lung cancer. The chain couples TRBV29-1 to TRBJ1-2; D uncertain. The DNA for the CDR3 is TGCAGCGTTGACGTGAAGGATGGCTACACCTTC. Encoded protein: CSVDVKDGYTF.